This T cell receptor (beta chain) originates from a study of blood T cell repertoires in COVID-19. Across the study: The United States, Italy and Spain provided the acute and convalescent COVID-19 samples. The analysed material was cDNA or gDNA that came from T cells, B-cell-depleted T cells, or PBMCs.

Per the original data handling: It was from reference gene primer amplification that nucleated cell counts were estimated. Some clones are missing from TCRdb's copy, which holds only in-frame ones; the method was immunoSEQ multiplex PCR. The D gene and trimming were derived from the DNA, and the V and J assignments and clone size from that table. The sample lists approximately 190,000 clones, approximately 80% occurring once. Germline V gene sequence: CDR1 SGHTS, CDR2 YDEGEE. Trimming took off 4 bases at V and 0 bases at J, with 11 bases between the two ends. This CDR3 has 15 residues. This chain joins TRBV5-8 and TRBJ1-3; D ambiguous. The material sequenced was peripheral blood. The sequence came from a human donor in a cohort sampled during active COVID-19. The CDR3 sequence is CASSPTQSSGNTIYF. The DNA for the CDR3 is TGTGCCAGCAGCCCGACACAAAGCTCTGGAAACACCATATATTTT.